One sample yielded the 28 T cell receptor beta chains listed below, sequenced in a study of neoadjuvant anti-PD-1 for oral cavity cancer. The protocol was immunoSEQ multiplex PCR, while the TCRdb copy is restricted to in-frame clones and leaves out a portion. The table includes about 14,000 clones, 70% to 75% detected once. Sample: PBMCs, taken before nivolumab (anti-PD-1) treatment. The receptors originated from a person aged 40 to 85 with oral cavity squamous cell carcinoma.

The V and J genes are TRBV7-9 and TRBJ2-1; 7 bases are shared with TRBD1. This CDR3 has 13 residues. Trimming removed 5 bases from V and 5 bases from J; junction bases left unmatched: 3. Germline V gene data show CDR1 as SEHNR and CDR2 as FQNEAQ (reference sequence). Here the CDR3 DNA reads TGTGCCAGCAGCCTGCAGGGGGACAATGAGCAGTTCTTC. Its protein is CASSLQGDNEQFF.

The V call is TRBV6-1, the J call TRBJ1-3; D not certain. V was trimmed by 1 base and J by 3 bases, leaving 10 bases between them. From germline, CDR1 is MNHNS and CDR2 SASEGT. The CDR3 loop spans 15 amino acids. CDR3 nucleotide sequence: TGTGCCAGCAGTGAAGGGGCCGCGGATGGAAACACCATATATTTT. Protein: CASSEGAADGNTIYF.

The CDR3: CASSLGSWTESNEKLFF. For the CDR3, the DNA is TGTGCCAGCAGCTTGGGCAGCTGGACAGAGTCTAATGAAAAACTGTTTTTT. The chain employs TRBV5-8 and TRBJ1-4; the D gene is possibly TRBD1 (6 bases). The CDR3 extends over 17 amino acids. Looked up from germline, CDR1 is SGHTS and CDR2 is YDEGEE. Trimming pared 0 bases from V and 3 bases from J, leaving 15 bases between.

The chain couples TRBV28 to TRBJ1-1, with no clear D. Per the germline V gene, CDR1 is MDHEN and CDR2 is SYDVKM. Trimming removed 2 bases at V and 0 bases at J, with 4 bases between. This CDR3 comprises 13 residues. CDR3 sequence (DNA): TGTGCCAGCAGTTTACCTCTGAACACTGAAGCTTTCTTT. It specifies CASSLPLNTEAFF.

CDR3 sequence: CASSSSTGWQYF. DNA for the CDR3: TGTGCCAGCAGTTCCTCGACAGGGTGGCAATACTTC. J is TRBJ2-7 and V is TRBV6-5, with 7 positions matching TRBD1. Trimming at V came to 4 bases and at J to 13 bases, leaving 10 bases not matched to a gene. The CDR3 spans 12 residues. In germline, CDR1 is MNHEY, CDR2 SVGAGI.

This clone occurred a few times. The rearrangement uses TRBV6-4 and TRBJ2-6; D uncertain. The CDR3 extends over 14 amino acids. Germline V gives CDR1 MRHNA, CDR2 SNTAGT. Trimming stripped 2 bases from V and 2 bases from J, with 4 bases between. The chain's CDR3 is CASSDRAGANVLTF. In nucleotides, the CDR3 is TGTGCCAGCAGTGACAGGGCTGGGGCCAACGTCCTGACTTTC.

CDR3 DNA: TGTGCCAGCAGGCATAACAGGGTATCCACCGGGGAGCTGTTTTTT. It encodes CASRHNRVSTGELFF. V gene TRBV7-8 combines with J gene TRBJ2-2; weak D call: TRBD1 (6 bases). The germline V gene encodes CDR1 SGHVS and CDR2 FQNEAQ. V was clipped by 6 bases and J by 4 bases, with 15 bases between them. This CDR3 contains 15 residues.

CDR3 protein: CASSPGRGGETQYF. CDR3 coding DNA: TGTGCCAGCAGCCCAGGCAGGGGTGGAGAGACCCAGTACTTC. The chain joins TRBV7-3 to TRBJ2-5; maybe TRBD1 (6 bases). Trimming stripped 5 bases from V and 4 bases from J, with 14 bases between. The CDR3 length is 14 residues. Germline V CDR1 and CDR2: SGHTA, FQGTGA.

The rearrangement joins TRBV6-6 to TRBJ1-2, with TRBD1 identical over 10 bases. V lost 6 bases, J lost 6 bases, and 4 bases stayed unmatched. Per the germline V gene, CDR1 is MNHNY and CDR2 is SVGAGI (reference sequence). The CDR3 totals 13 residues. CDR3 nucleotides: TGTGCCAGCAGGGCGACAGGGGGCGATGGCTACACCTTC. Its protein product is CASRATGGDGYTF.

J is TRBJ1-2 and V is TRBV25-1; TRBD1 is a possible D gene (5 bases). The CDR3 runs to 11 residues. V lost 9 bases and J lost 5, with 10 bases in between. From germline, CDR1 is MGHDK and CDR2 SYGVNS. Here the CDR3 reads CASETAYGYTF. CDR3 bases: TGTGCCAGTGAGACAGCTTATGGCTACACCTTC.

The chain joins TRBV2 to TRBJ2-1; D tentatively fits TRBD1 or TRBD2 (5 bases each). Per germline, CDR1 SNHLY and CDR2 FYNNEI. The CDR3 is 15 residues long. V lost 6 bases and J lost 0, with 12 bases in between. The CDR3 DNA sequence: TGTGCCAGCAGACCGGGACCCAGCTCCTACAATGAGCAGTTCTTC. Translated: CASRPGPSSYNEQFF.

V is TRBV2 and J is TRBJ2-1; the match to TRBD2 covers 12 bases. The germline V gene encodes CDR1 SNHLY and CDR2 FYNNEI. Trimming cost V 6 bases and J 10 bases; bases outside gene matches: 13. There are 16 residues in the CDR3. CDR3 DNA: TGTGCCAGCAGGTACCCCCCATCCGGGACTAGCGGGGAGCAGTTCTTC. Its translation is CASRYPPSGTSGEQFF.

The chain is built from TRBV7-8 and TRBJ1-2; D call uncertain. This CDR3 comprises 15 residues. Germline V gives CDR1 SGHVS, CDR2 FQNEAQ. The ends were cut back, 4 bases at V and 6 bases at J, with 18 bases in the middle. The CDR3 sequence: CASSSERPDKNGYTF. The CDR3, as DNA: TGTGCCAGCAGCTCGGAGAGGCCGGATAAGAATGGCTACACCTTC.

The rearrangement links TRBV5-4 to TRBJ2-4; D is unclear. Germline V gene lookup returns CDR1 SGHNT and CDR2 YYREEE (reference sequence). This CDR3 is built from 13 residues. Between the trimmed V and J ends, which lost 0 bases and 5 bases, there was a span of 6 bases. CDR3 in amino acids: CASSLATENIQYF. CDR3 nucleotide sequence: TGTGCCAGCAGCTTGGCCACAGAAAACATTCAGTACTTC.

V gene TRBV2 combines with J gene TRBJ2-5, with D perhaps TRBD1 (7 bases). The germline CDR1 and CDR2 sequences are SNHLY and FYNNEI. The CDR3 covers 15 residues. The CDR3 nucleotides are TGTGCTTCCAGGGGGGTAGCGGAGACTCAAGAGACCCAGTACTTC. Protein product: CASRGVAETQETQYF.

The chain joins TRBV7-3 to TRBJ2-1; no firm D call. CDR3 length: 15 amino acids. V dropped 1 base and J dropped 4 bases, with 11 bases sitting between them. Germline CDR1 is SGHTA and CDR2 is FQGTGA. CDR3 amino acids: CASSLKVSEYNEQFF. CDR3 coding DNA: TGTGCCAGCAGCTTAAAAGTAAGCGAATACAATGAGCAGTTCTTC.

This sequence joins TRBV4-2 and TRBJ2-1, with D maybe TRBD2 (6 bases). V was shortened by 0 bases and J by 10 bases, with 10 bases between the two germline ends. CDR3 length equals 13 residues. Germline loops: CDR1 LGHNA, CDR2 YNFKEQ. The CDR3 DNA reads TGTGCCAGCAGCCAAGATCTAGGGAGGGAGCAGTTCTTC. Residues: CASSQDLGREQFF.

This clone was found a few times. The chain links TRBV19 to TRBJ1-2; the D is unclear. Germline V gives CDR1 LNHDA, CDR2 SQIVND (reference sequence). The V gene lost 7 bases and the J gene lost 7 bases, with 13 bases spanning the gap. CDR3 length equals 12 residues. This chain's CDR3 is CASNEQASGYTF. CDR3 DNA sequence: TGTGCCAGTAATGAGCAAGCAAGTGGCTACACCTTC.

The table lists this clone with a few counts. The chain couples TRBV7-6 to TRBJ2-7; 7 bases map to TRBD2. Germline trimming cut 5 bases from V and 3 bases from J; bases unmatched to any gene: 7. Germline V CDR1 and CDR2: SGHVS, FNYEAQ. The CDR3 totals 14 residues. CDR3 in amino acids: CASSQKTSSYEQYF. CDR3 DNA: TGTGCCAGCAGCCAAAAGACTAGCAGCTACGAGCAGTACTTC.

The chain couples TRBV2 to TRBJ1-5; weak D call: TRBD1 (6 bases). Trimming pared 6 bases from V and 10 bases from J, leaving 13 bases between. Germline CDR1 and CDR2: SNHLY and FYNNEI. This CDR3 spans 12 amino acids. For the CDR3, the DNA is TGTGCCAGCAGGGACAGCCTTGGTCCCCAGCATTTT. Its translation is CASRDSLGPQHF.

The chain has TRBV7-9 and TRBJ1-1; D remains ambiguous. V was cut by 7 bases and J by 3 bases, with 6 bases left in between. Germline V CDR1 and CDR2: SEHNR, FQNEAQ (reference sequence). The CDR3 extends over 11 amino acids. CDR3 loop: CASTVDTEAFF. CDR3 DNA: TGTGCCAGCACCGTGGACACTGAAGCTTTCTTT.

The V call is TRBV6-6, the J call TRBJ1-3; TRBD1 agrees at 8 bases. The CDR3 covers 15 residues. Germline V gene data show CDR1 as MNHNY and CDR2 as SVGAGI (reference sequence). V trimming: 6 bases; J trimming: 4 bases; junction bases outside the gene matches: 8. CDR3 coding DNA: TGTGCCAGCAGCCCTGGACAGGGACGGGGAAACACCATATATTTT. Translated, it gives CASSPGQGRGNTIYF.

The chain recombines TRBV10-3 with TRBJ1-5; D unresolved. The CDR3 has 13 residues. Per germline, CDR1 ENHRY and CDR2 SYGVKD. Trimming removed 2 bases from V and 6 bases from J, with 8 bases in between. The CDR3 DNA is TGTGCCATCAGTGAGCCTGACTCTCAGCCCCAGCATTTT. As protein: CAISEPDSQPQHF.

This chain joins TRBV29-1 and TRBJ2-7; 9 bases are shared with TRBD2. The J segment lost 0 bases and the V segment lost 4 bases, leaving 1 base of the junction unmatched. Germline V CDR1 and CDR2: SQVTM, ANQGSEA. This CDR3 is built from 13 residues. CDR3 DNA: TGCAGCGTTGCTAGCGGGAACTCCTACGAGCAGTACTTC. It codes for CSVASGNSYEQYF.

V and J are TRBV5-4 and TRBJ2-1; D may be TRBD1 (5 bases). The germline V gene has CDR1 SGHNT and CDR2 YYREEE (reference sequence). This CDR3 spans 12 amino acids. Trimming left V 5 bases short and J 9 bases short, with 12 bases between. The CDR3 DNA reads TGTGCCAGCAGGGAAAGGACAAGTGAGCAGTTCTTC. The encoded protein is CASRERTSEQFF. Supplemented by reference TRBV5-4 and TRBJ2-1, the full variable domain reads ETGVTQSPTHLIKTRGQQVTLRCSSQSGHNTVSWYQQALGQGPQFIFQYYREEENGRGNFPPRFSGLQFPNYSSELNVNALELDDSALYLCASRERTSEQFFGPGTRLTVL.

The CDR3 spells CAWNYNSGNTIYF. For the CDR3, the DNA is TGTGCCTGGAATTACAACTCTGGAAACACCATATATTTT. The chain carries TRBV30 and TRBJ1-3, with no clear D. The germline gives CDR1 GTSNPN, CDR2 SVGIG (reference sequence). The CDR3 totals 13 residues. The V end lost 4 bases, the J end lost 0 bases, and 7 bases lay between the germline ends.

This clone appeared a single time. The chain links TRBV7-8 to TRBJ2-7; D might be TRBD1 (5 bases). Deletions cut 7 bases from V and 0 bases from J, with 10 bases between. Germline V gene sequence: CDR1 SGHVS, CDR2 FQNEAQ. The CDR3 sequence is 13 residues long. The CDR3 bases are TGTGCCAGCAAGGCAGGGCGCTCCTACGAGCAGTACTTC. It translates to CASKAGRSYEQYF.

This sequence joins TRBV2 and TRBJ2-5; a possible D gene is TRBD1 (6 bases). Germline-derived CDR1 and CDR2 are SNHLY and FYNNEI. V dropped 4 bases and J dropped 2 bases, with 8 bases sitting between them. The CDR3 consists of 13 residues. CDR3 loop: CASSVDRQETQYF. The DNA for the CDR3 is TGTGCCAGCAGTGTCGACAGGCAAGAGACCCAGTACTTC.